These T cell receptor beta chains were read from a single sample in a study of blood T cell repertoires in COVID-19. Clones were sequenced by immunoSEQ multiplex PCR, and TCRdb holds only the in-frame ones, with some missing. The sample records 350,000 to 400,000 clones, approximately 90% being singletons. The sample consisted of PBMCs or T cells enriched from blood (not recorded which). These receptors all stem from a woman in her 30s with acute COVID-19. Both conserved end residues are part of each CDR3. Each record gives: clone size, J gene, D gene, V gene, CDR3 DNA, CDR3 protein. D genes are given only for firm matches. Size is omitted from some rows. Given values are once, few, many or a class for expanded clones.

clone size: .; J gene: TRBJ1-1; D gene: TRBD1; V gene: TRBV7-9; CDR3 DNA: TGTGCCAGCAGCGGATACAGGGGGCTGGCCACTGAAGCTTTCTTT; CDR3 protein: CASSGYRGLATEAFF
clone size: .; J gene: TRBJ2-7; D gene: .; V gene: TRBV11-2; CDR3 DNA: TGTGCCAGCAGCTCCAGGGGGGCGGGCGAGCAGTACTTC; CDR3 protein: CASSSRGAGEQYF
clone size: .; J gene: TRBJ2-7; D gene: .; V gene: TRBV4-1; CDR3 DNA: TGCGCCAGCAGCCAAGATATGGGGGCAGGGAGCTTCTTC; CDR3 protein: CASSQDMGAGSFF
clone size: .; J gene: TRBJ2-1; D gene: .; V gene: TRBV7-9; CDR3 DNA: TGTGCCAGCAGCTTTGCGGGGGCTACCAATGAGCAGTTCTTC; CDR3 protein: CASSFAGATNEQFF
clone size: .; J gene: TRBJ1-1; D gene: .; V gene: TRBV5-6; CDR3 DNA: TGTGCCAGCAGCCCAGGGGTTGGCACTGAAGCTTTCTTT; CDR3 protein: CASSPGVGTEAFF
clone size: .; J gene: TRBJ2-7; D gene: TRBD1; V gene: TRBV18; CDR3 DNA: TGTGCCAGCTCACCTTTTCGGGACAGTTCTGCCTACGAGCAGTACTTC; CDR3 protein: CASSPFRDSSAYEQYF
clone size: .; J gene: TRBJ1-4; D gene: .; V gene: TRBV6-5; CDR3 DNA: TGTGCCAGCAGTTACTCAGGGGGGGGGAGTGAAAAACTGTTTTTT; CDR3 protein: CASSYSGGGSEKLFF
clone size: .; J gene: TRBJ2-7; D gene: TRBD1; V gene: TRBV5-6; CDR3 DNA: TGTGCCAGCAGCCCTTTGGGACAGGGGATTCGGGAGCAGTACTTC; CDR3 protein: CASSPLGQGIREQYF
clone size: .; J gene: TRBJ2-6; D gene: TRBD2; V gene: TRBV25-1; CDR3 DNA: TGTGCCAGCAGGGGGACTAGCGGGGGTACTGGGGCCAACGTCCTGACTTTC; CDR3 protein: CASRGTSGGTGANVLTF
clone size: once; J gene: TRBJ1-4; D gene: .; V gene: TRBV14; CDR3 DNA: TGTGCCAGCGGCCAAGCACTTGCAACTAATGAAAAACTGTTTTTT; CDR3 protein: CASGQALATNEKLFF
clone size: .; J gene: TRBJ2-3; D gene: .; V gene: TRBV9; CDR3 DNA: TGTGCCAGCAGCGTAGATCCGGTCACAGATACGCAGTATTTT; CDR3 protein: CASSVDPVTDTQYF
clone size: .; J gene: TRBJ1-2; D gene: TRBD1; V gene: TRBV30; CDR3 DNA: TGTGCCTGGAGCCCCGGGACAGGGTTTCCTAACTATGGCTACACCTTC; CDR3 protein: CAWSPGTGFPNYGYTF
clone size: .; J gene: TRBJ1-1; D gene: .; V gene: TRBV19; CDR3 DNA: TGTGCCAGTAGTAGGGAGACGAACACTGAAGCTTTCTTT; CDR3 protein: CASSRETNTEAFF
clone size: .; J gene: TRBJ2-3; D gene: .; V gene: TRBV3-1/TRBV3-2; CDR3 DNA: TGTGCCAGCAGCCAAGATTGGGTTGCGGGGGCCTCCACAGATACGCAGTATTTT; CDR3 protein: CASSQDWVAGASTDTQYF